This TCR beta chain was identified in a study of cytomegalovirus exposure and HLA in healthy donors. PCR was performed using 60 Vbeta and 13 Jbeta primers. Some clones are missing from TCRdb's copy, which holds only in-frame ones; the method was immunoSEQ multiplex PCR. Its table lists around 130,000 clones. The source of this sequence is a middle-aged woman in good health and CMV-seronegative. The specimen sequenced was PBMCs.

The CDR3 DNA reads TGTGCCAGCGAGCTAGCGGGGGCCAACACAGATACGCAGTATTTT. It encodes CASELAGANTDTQYF. The V and J genes are TRBV2 and TRBJ2-3, with 10 bases aligning to TRBD2. V was pared by 8 bases and J by 2 bases, with 7 bases of the junction left unmatched. Germline V lookup: CDR1 SNHLY, CDR2 FYNNEI. The CDR3 contains 15 residues. Supplemented by reference TRBV2 and TRBJ2-3, the full variable domain reads EPEVTQTPSHQVTQMGQEVILRCVPISNHLYFYWYRQILGQKVEFLVSFYNNEISEKSEIFDDQFSVERPDGSNFTLKIRSTKLEDSAMYFCASELAGANTDTQYFGPGTRLTVL.